This TCR beta chain was recovered during a study of blood T cells in healthy people across ages. CDR1 is SGHTA, CDR2 FQGNSA, per germline. This CDR3 region has 12 residues. V shed 1 base and J shed 5 bases, with 5 bases lying between them. The use of a sample-barcoded 5' primer and a J-beta primer mix characterized a second PCR of about 7 to 12 cycles. Every molecule of cDNA carried a tag from a template-switch adaptor with 12 random nucleotides. Each of the samples gave a minimum of 2.5 million paired-end reads that contained CDR3. TCRdb independently ran MiXCR on the 5' RACE reads; one entry per CDR3 protein. The data contain 1.5 million to 2 million distinct CDR3 sequences, around 50% of them singletons. Sample donors were healthy Caucasian individuals that came from Russia, aged roughly 6 to 100. At least 7 million PBMCs were isolated per sample. The sample holds many counts of this clonotype.

The specimen sequenced was blood. This receptor was obtained from a woman between 40 and 50 years old in good health. The chain uses TRBV7-2 and TRBJ2-5; no clear D. CDR3 in amino acids: CASSLGWETQYF. The CDR3 nucleotides read TGTGCCAGCAGCTTAGGGTGGGAGACCCAGTACTTC. Looking up the rest from reference TRBV7-2 and TRBJ2-5 gives the full variable domain: GAGVSQSPSNKVTEKGKDVELRCDPISGHTALYWYRQSLGQGLEFLIYFQGNSAPDKSGLPSDRFSAERTGGSVSTLTIQRTQQEDSAVYLCASSLGWETQYFGPGTRLLVL.